The 31 T cell receptor beta chains below all came from one sample that was sequenced in a study of cytomegalovirus exposure and HLA in healthy donors. Sequenced by immunoSEQ multiplex PCR; TCRdb stores in-frame clones only, minus some. Among some 70,000 clones listed, around four fifths were seen once. The material sequenced was PBMCs. These receptors were taken from a man under 40 in good health and CMV-seronegative.

The chain couples TRBV18 to TRBJ2-5; D remains ambiguous. The V and J ends lost 2 bases and 5 bases respectively, with 15 bases between them. Germline CDR1 is KGHSH and CDR2 is LQKENI. This CDR3 is 15 amino acids long. The CDR3 DNA sequence: TGTGCCAGCTCACCATTATTGACTGCCGCCGAGACCCAGTACTTC. This encodes CASSPLLTAAETQYF.

J is TRBJ1-6 and V is TRBV23-1, with D unclear. TRBV23-1 is reported as an ORF; its role is uncertain. Trimming removed 8 bases at V and 7 bases at J, with 9 bases between. The length of the CDR3 is 12 residues. CDR3 sequence (DNA): TGCGCCAGCCACACCGGGAATTCACCCCTCCACTTT. This gives the protein CASHTGNSPLHF.

The rearrangement uses TRBV11-2 and TRBJ2-7, with D possibly being TRBD1 (5 bases). Trimming took 2 bases from V and 4 from J, leaving 15 bases between them. CDR1 and CDR2 (germline): SGHAT, FQNNGV. The CDR3 is 15 residues long. In DNA, the CDR3 is TGTGCCAGCAGCTTAAATCTAATAGGGGCATACGAGCAGTACTTC. As protein: CASSLNLIGAYEQYF.

This clone came up once. The CDR3 region is CASSQLSLAKNIQYF. CDR3 bases: TGCGCCAGCAGTCAATTGTCTTTAGCCAAAAACATTCAGTACTTC. This chain links TRBV23-1 with TRBJ2-4; D gene unclear. TRBV23-1 is an open reading frame whose function is uncertain. V lost 1 base, J lost 0 bases, and 7 bases lay in between. CDR3 size: 15 residues.

A few counts support this clone. The rearrangement joins TRBV13 to TRBJ1-6; D not certain. There are 14 residues in the CDR3. The V end lost 0 bases, the J end lost 7 bases, and 7 bases lay between the germline ends. Germline loops: CDR1 PRHDT, CDR2 FYEKMQ (reference sequence). This CDR3 reads CASSLGRSNSPLHF. The CDR3 nucleotides are TGTGCCAGCAGCTTAGGCAGGTCGAATTCACCCCTCCACTTT.

The chain employs TRBV19 and TRBJ1-1; D is unclear. Trimming took off 6 bases at V and 0 bases at J, with 11 bases between the two ends. The germline V gene has CDR1 LNHDA and CDR2 SQIVND (reference sequence). The CDR3 loop spans 14 amino acids. The CDR3 DNA reads as TGTGCCAGTAGGCCTCTTTACATGAACACTGAAGCTTTCTTT. Protein product: CASRPLYMNTEAFF.

The chain recombines TRBV29-1 with TRBJ2-1, with D unresolved. Trimming stripped 3 bases from V and 5 bases from J, with 8 bases between. Per the germline V gene, CDR1 is SQVTM and CDR2 is ANQGSEA. The CDR3 has 12 residues. For the CDR3, the DNA is TGCAGCGTTGAGACAATGGACAATGAGCAGTTCTTC. Protein product: CSVETMDNEQFF.

The chain has TRBV7-3 and TRBJ2-3, with no clear D. The CDR3 totals 11 residues. V dropped 11 bases and J dropped 5 bases, with 11 bases sitting between them. The germline V gene has CDR1 SGHTA and CDR2 FQGTGA. The CDR3 reads CAVRQGDTQYF. CDR3 sequence (DNA): TGTGCCGTGAGACAAGGAGATACGCAGTATTTT.

This clone is a singleton in its sample. The V and J genes are TRBV5-1 and TRBJ2-3; 8 bases are a match to TRBD1. Germline V gives CDR1 SGHRS, CDR2 YFSETQ. There are 16 residues in the CDR3. Losses at the gene ends were 2 bases for V and 1 base for J; bases not matched to a gene: 6. CDR3 in amino acids: CASSFLQQGGTDTQYF. In nucleotides, the CDR3 is TGCGCCAGCAGCTTCCTTCAACAGGGGGGCACAGATACGCAGTATTTT.

The chain carries TRBV18 and TRBJ2-3, with D perhaps TRBD2 (6 bases). V lost 3 bases to trimming and J lost 6 bases, with 22 bases between them. Germline V lookup: CDR1 KGHSH, CDR2 LQKENI. The CDR3 contains 17 residues. In DNA, the CDR3 is TGTGCCAGCTCACCGTCCGGCGGGAAACTATATGGGGATACGCAGTATTTT. Translated, it gives CASSPSGGKLYGDTQYF.

The chain combines TRBV9 with TRBJ1-4; 9 nucleotides agree with TRBD1. The V gene end was trimmed by 2 bases and the J gene end by 8 bases; junction bases not matched to a gene: 7. The CDR3 is made up of 15 amino acids. Looked up from germline, CDR1 is SGDLS and CDR2 is YYNGEE. Here the CDR3 reads CASSVSGTGLEKLFF. The CDR3 DNA reads TGTGCCAGCAGCGTTTCCGGGACAGGGCTCGAAAAACTGTTTTTT.

V usage is TRBV5-1 and J usage is TRBJ2-3, with D possibly being TRBD2 (6 bases). This CDR3 region has 14 residues. Looked up from germline, CDR1 is SGHRS and CDR2 is YFSETQ. Trimming stripped 0 bases from V and 2 bases from J, with 7 bases between. CDR3 sequence reads: CASSLEGLTDTQYF. CDR3 in DNA: TGCGCCAGCAGCTTGGAGGGACTCACAGATACGCAGTATTTT.

V gene TRBV2 combines with J gene TRBJ2-1; tentative D call: TRBD1 (6 bases). The germline V gene has CDR1 SNHLY and CDR2 FYNNEI. CDR3 length: 11 residues. Trimming removed 7 bases from V and 12 bases from J, with 13 bases in between. The CDR3 DNA follows: TGTGCCAGCAAATATACAGGGTGGCAGTTCTTC. Translated: CASKYTGWQFF.

This clone appeared a few times. CDR3 nucleotides: TGTGCCAGCAGGGGACAGGGTAGCTATGGCTACACCTTC. Protein sequence: CASRGQGSYGYTF. The gene calls are TRBV6-5 and TRBJ1-2; TRBD1 aligns across 9 bases. This CDR3 is built from 13 residues. Germline-derived CDR1 and CDR2 are MNHEY and SVGAGI. V gave up 6 bases and J gave up 4 bases; unmatched junction bases: 3.

V and J are TRBV6-5 and TRBJ2-5, with 7 bases matching TRBD1. V dropped 0 bases and J dropped 5; count of bases not matched to a gene: 3. The CDR3 extends over 14 amino acids. Germline values: CDR1 MNHEY, CDR2 SVGAGI. In DNA, the CDR3 is TGTGCCAGCAGTTACTCGAGGGGGCCCGAGACCCAGTACTTC. Translating gives CASSYSRGPETQYF.

The chain recombines TRBV30 with TRBJ1-6; 8 bases fit TRBD1. Per germline, CDR1 GTSNPN and CDR2 SVGIG (reference sequence). The CDR3 covers 13 residues. V dropped 4 bases and J dropped 9; count of bases not matched to a gene: 5. CDR3 coding DNA: TGTGCCTGGAAACAGGGGGTAGGTTCACCCCTCCACTTT. Its translation: CAWKQGVGSPLHF. Using reference TRBV30 and TRBJ1-6 for the parts outside the CDR3, the full variable domain is SQTIHQWPATLVQPVGSPLSLECTVEGTSNPNLYWYRQAAGRGLQLLFYSVGIGQISSEVPQNLSASRPQDRQFILSSKKLLLSDSGFYLCAWKQGVGSPLHFGNGTRLTVT.

DNA of the CDR3: TGTGCCAGCAGTTACTCGACAGTTCTCATGGACACCATATATTTT. Its translation: CASSYSTVLMDTIYF. The chain is built from TRBV6-5 and TRBJ1-3, with D possibly matching TRBD1 (5 bases). CDR3 length: 15 residues. V was cut by 0 bases and J by 8 bases, with 14 bases left in between. Germline V gene lookup returns CDR1 MNHEY and CDR2 SVGAGI.

V and J are TRBV6-1 and TRBJ2-3; 10 nucleotides match TRBD2. V was pared by 3 bases and J by 0 bases, with 3 bases of the junction left unmatched. This CDR3 is 16 amino acids long. CDR1 is MNHNS, CDR2 SASEGT, per germline. The CDR3 DNA reads as TGTGCCAGCAGTGATGGTAGCGGGGGGAGCACAGATACGCAGTATTTT. It encodes CASSDGSGGSTDTQYF.

The chain is built from TRBV7-2 and TRBJ1-6; possible D gene TRBD1, 5 bases. The ends were cut back, 3 bases at V and 6 bases at J, with 9 bases in the middle. This CDR3 has 14 residues. The germline CDR1 and CDR2 sequences are SGHTA and FQGNSA. Here the CDR3 reads CASSLSGSNSPLHF. CDR3 in DNA: TGTGCCAGCAGCTTGTCAGGGTCTAATTCACCCCTCCACTTT.

The chain couples TRBV11-2 to TRBJ2-5; 15 bases match TRBD2. This CDR3 has 17 amino acids. The V and J ends lost 1 base and 2 bases, in that order; junction bases with no gene match: 2. Germline V CDR1 and CDR2: SGHAT, FQNNGV. This CDR3 is CASSLGGLAGGQETQYF. CDR3 sequence (DNA): TGTGCCAGCAGCTTAGGGGGACTAGCGGGAGGACAAGAGACCCAGTACTTC.

The gene calls are TRBV10-3 and TRBJ1-5, with D possibly being TRBD1 (5 bases). The CDR3 consists of 15 residues. Germline V gene sequence: CDR1 ENHRY, CDR2 SYGVKD. V was cut by 3 bases and J by 5 bases, with 14 bases left in between. The CDR3 DNA follows: TGTGCCATCAGTGATCGAAGAGCGGGGGATCAGCCCCAGCATTTT. It yields the protein CAISDRRAGDQPQHF.

This clone appeared a single time. The chain uses TRBV29-1 and TRBJ2-3; D may be TRBD1 (6 bases). The germline gives CDR1 SQVTM, CDR2 ANQGSEA. V was pared by 7 bases and J by 0 bases, with 20 bases between. This CDR3 has 16 amino acids. The CDR3 is CSGEDAIRGSTDTQYF. The CDR3 region has the DNA TGCAGCGGGGAAGACGCCATCAGGGGAAGCACAGATACGCAGTATTTT.

V usage is TRBV27 and J usage is TRBJ2-6; D gene uncertain. V gave up 6 bases and J gave up 0 bases, with 9 bases separating them. The germline V gene encodes CDR1 MNHEY and CDR2 SMNVEV (reference sequence). There are 15 residues in the CDR3. CDR3 nucleotides: TGTGCCAGCAGCTTAAGCTTCTCTGGGGCCAACGTCCTGACTTTC. It translates to CASSLSFSGANVLTF.

V is TRBV7-9 and J is TRBJ2-1, with 7 positions matching TRBD2. Trimming took 5 bases from V and 7 from J; bases not matched to a gene: 14. The germline gives CDR1 SEHNR, CDR2 FQNEAQ (reference sequence). The CDR3 has 16 amino acids. CDR3: CASSPPSGRGGNEQFF. The CDR3 DNA follows: TGTGCCAGCAGCCCCCCATCTGGGAGGGGAGGGAATGAGCAGTTCTTC.

The chain employs TRBV4-3 and TRBJ2-7, with D tentatively TRBD2 (5 bases). V was clipped by 5 bases and J by 3 bases, with 17 bases between them. CDR3 length equals 15 residues. CDR1 is LGHNA and CDR2 is YSLEER in the germline V gene. CDR3 sequence: CASSARLGEGYEQYF. The CDR3 region has the DNA TGCGCCAGCAGCGCTAGGCTGGGTGAGGGCTACGAGCAGTACTTC.

In its sample, this clone ranks as large. The CDR3 loop reads CASSQGGGEAGGHEQYV. The CDR3 DNA is TGCGCCAGCAGCCAGGGTGGGGGAGAGGCGGGAGGTCACGAGCAGTACGTC. The chain couples TRBV4-1 to TRBJ2-7; 8 bases are shared with TRBD2. This CDR3 has 17 residues. Germline values: CDR1 MGHRA, CDR2 YSYEKL. With 3 bases clipped from V and 5 bases from J, the junction kept 15 bases outside the gene matches.

The gene calls are TRBV19 and TRBJ1-5; no firm D call. Trimming shortened V by 8 bases and J by 1 base, and 15 bases separated the two germline ends. Germline CDR1 and CDR2: LNHDA and SQIVND (reference sequence). The CDR3 length is 15 residues. The CDR3 reads CASARRLLSNQPQHF. The CDR3 nucleotides read TGTGCCAGTGCCCGGAGACTTTTAAGCAATCAGCCCCAGCATTTT.

This clone was recorded once. The chain employs TRBV27 and TRBJ1-3; 7 nucleotides align to TRBD1. V lost 6 bases, J lost 4 bases, and 12 bases stayed unmatched. The CDR3 spans 16 residues. From germline, CDR1 is MNHEY and CDR2 SMNVEV (reference sequence). The chain's CDR3 is CASSPLYRGKGNTIYF. CDR3 bases: TGTGCCAGCAGCCCCCTGTACAGGGGAAAAGGAAACACCATATATTTT.

The chain is built from TRBV27 and TRBJ1-5, with D maybe TRBD1 (6 bases). The CDR3 extends over 17 amino acids. Trimming stripped 2 bases from V and 5 bases from J, with 19 bases between. CDR1 and CDR2 from the germline V gene are MNHEY and SMNVEV (reference sequence). CDR3 in DNA: TGTGCCAGCAGTTTAGGGCAGGGGATTATTGTGCATCAGCCCCAGCATTTT. Encoded protein: CASSLGQGIIVHQPQHF.

This CDR3 is CASSHGTAIHQETQYF. The DNA of the CDR3 is TGCGCCAGCAGCCATGGGACTGCTATACACCAAGAGACCCAGTACTTC. The rearrangement links TRBV4-1 to TRBJ2-5, with D possibly being TRBD2 (6 bases). Germline V gene sequence: CDR1 MGHRA, CDR2 YSYEKL. V was trimmed by 3 bases and J by 0 bases, leaving 14 bases between them. The CDR3 extends over 16 amino acids.

The V gene is TRBV5-1, the J gene TRBJ1-4; D gene unclear. This CDR3 contains 16 residues. Germline CDR1 SGHRS, CDR2 YFSETQ. V lost 3 bases to trimming and J lost 5 bases, with 17 bases between them. The CDR3 nucleotides read TGCGCCAGCAGCTCCCCGTCCATGGGCCCCAATGAAAAACTGTTTTTT. Translation: CASSSPSMGPNEKLFF.